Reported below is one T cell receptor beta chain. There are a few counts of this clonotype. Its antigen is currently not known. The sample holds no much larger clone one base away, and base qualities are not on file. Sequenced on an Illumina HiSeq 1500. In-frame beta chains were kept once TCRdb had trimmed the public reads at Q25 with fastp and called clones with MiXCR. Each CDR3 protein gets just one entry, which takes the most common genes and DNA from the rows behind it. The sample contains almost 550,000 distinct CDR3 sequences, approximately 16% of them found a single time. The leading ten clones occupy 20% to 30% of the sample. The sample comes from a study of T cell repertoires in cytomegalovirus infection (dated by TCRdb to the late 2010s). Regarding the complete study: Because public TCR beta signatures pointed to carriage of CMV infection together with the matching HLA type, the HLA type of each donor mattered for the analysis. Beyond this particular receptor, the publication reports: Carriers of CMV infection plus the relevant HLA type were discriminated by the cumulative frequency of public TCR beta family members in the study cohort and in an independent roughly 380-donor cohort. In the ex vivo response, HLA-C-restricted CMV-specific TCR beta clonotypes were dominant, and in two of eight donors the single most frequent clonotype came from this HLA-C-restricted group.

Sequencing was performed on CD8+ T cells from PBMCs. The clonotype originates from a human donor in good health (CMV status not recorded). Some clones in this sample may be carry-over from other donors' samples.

The sequence in DNA is TGTGCCAGCAGTCGGGACAGTCTGGGGGAGCAGTTCTTC. This translates into CASSRDSLGEQFF. The rearranged segments are TRBV27 and TRBJ2-1; the central 7 bases match TRBD1. The germline V gene (reference sequence) provides CDR1 MNHEY and CDR2 SMNVEV. The CDR3 measures 13 amino acids from cysteine to phenylalanine. The retained sequence is limited to the CDR3, 39 bases, with the frame set at the first base. The germline V end is reduced by 5 bases and the J end by 10 bases; junction bases left unmatched: 8.